These 31 T cell receptor beta chains were all obtained from the same sample, sequenced in a study of response to subunit inactivated influenza vaccine. A single record per CDR3 protein comes from TCRdb applying MiXCR to the RT-PCR reads. The table records more than 700,000 distinct CDR3 sequences, around 20% of them present only once. Source: PBMCs from blood, taken less than 6 days after vaccination. Receptor source: a man aged 50 to 59 who received an inactivated influenza vaccine.

This sequence joins TRBV9 and TRBJ1-1; 8 positions agree with TRBD1. Germline lookup yields CDR1 SGDLS and CDR2 YYNGEE. CDR3 size: 17 residues. V lost 1 base to trimming and J lost 2 bases; unmatched junction nucleotides: 10. In DNA, the CDR3 is TGTGCCAGCAGCGTAAGTTTTGGGACAGGCGCCAACACTGAAGCTTTCTTT. It translates to CASSVSFGTGANTEAFF.

This clonotype was detected a few times. The chain carries TRBV12-3 or TRBV12-4 and TRBJ1-6; the match to TRBD1 covers 7 bases. V was clipped by 1 base and J by 10 bases; unmatched bases: 10. The CDR3 has 16 residues. The CDR3, as DNA: TGTGCCAGCAGTTTAGGGAGACAGGGCCGAGGATCACCCCTCCACTTT. Encoded protein: CASSLGRQGRGSPLHF.

The rearrangement uses TRBV5-4 and TRBJ2-1; TRBD2 matches 8 bases. CDR3 length: 16 residues. The trim removed 0 bases at V and 5 bases at J, leaving 7 bases unmatched. CDR1 is SGHNT and CDR2 is YYREEE in the germline V gene (reference sequence). CDR3 DNA: TGTGCCAGCAGCTTGGAAGGGACTAGAGGCCACAATGAGCAGTTCTTC. Protein sequence: CASSLEGTRGHNEQFF.

In this sample, this clonotype turned up once. The gene calls are TRBV20-1 and TRBJ2-7; D uncertain. Germline V gene sequence: CDR1 DFQATT, CDR2 SNEGSKA (reference sequence). This CDR3 is built from 14 residues. Trimming cost V 0 bases and J 0 bases, with 9 bases left between them. CDR3 coding DNA: TGCAGTGCTAGAGACCCGGCTTTCTCCTACGAGCAGTACTTC. This translates into CSARDPAFSYEQYF.

This clonotype turned up a few times. The chain uses TRBV15 and TRBJ2-3; no reliable D call. Per the germline V gene, CDR1 is LNHNV and CDR2 is YYDKDF (reference sequence). There are 14 residues in the CDR3. Trimming removed 4 bases at V and 2 bases at J, with 10 bases between. CDR3 protein: CATSIAPYTDTQYF. DNA of the CDR3: TGTGCCACCAGCATTGCGCCCTACACAGATACGCAGTATTTT.

The J gene is TRBJ2-1, the V gene TRBV25-1; unclear D gene. CDR3 length: 13 residues. Germline CDR1 MGHDK, CDR2 SYGVNS. V shed 4 bases and J shed 5 bases, with 9 bases lying between them. This CDR3 reads CASSGYSDNEQFF. The CDR3 DNA sequence: TGTGCCAGCAGTGGATATTCCGACAATGAGCAGTTCTTC.

The chain carries TRBV11-2 and TRBJ2-1; 8 positions agree with TRBD2. This CDR3 contains 18 residues. CDR1 and CDR2 from the germline V gene are SGHAT and FQNNGV. The V segment lost 1 base and the J segment 2 bases; nucleotides outside the gene matches: 10. CDR3 amino acids: CASSLGRLAGGPYNEQFF. CDR3 sequence (DNA): TGTGCCAGCAGCTTAGGCAGACTGGCGGGAGGCCCCTACAATGAGCAGTTCTTC.

CDR3 DNA sequence: TGCGCCAGCAGCTCACAGGGAACGTTTGGTGAGCAGTACTTC. It is translated as CASSSQGTFGEQYF. V gene TRBV5-1 combines with J gene TRBJ2-7; TRBD1 might be the D (6 bases). Trimming left V 3 bases short and J 7 bases short, with 17 bases between. Germline CDR1 is SGHRS and CDR2 is YFSETQ. The CDR3 runs 14 residues.

The chain has TRBV12-3 or TRBV12-4 and TRBJ1-5, with 7 nucleotides matching TRBD1. V shed 3 bases and J 3 bases; nucleotides not matched to a gene: 5. This CDR3 is 15 amino acids long. CDR3 in DNA: TGTGCCAGCAGTTTCGGCAGGGGGTACAATCAGCCCCAGCATTTT. Amino acids: CASSFGRGYNQPQHF.

The rearrangement joins TRBV4-3 to TRBJ1-3; a weak D match, TRBD1 (6 bases). Per germline, CDR1 LGHNA and CDR2 YSLEER. The CDR3 extends over 16 amino acids. Between the trimmed V and J ends, which lost 1 base and 2 bases, there was a span of 12 bases. Written as DNA, the CDR3 is TGCGCCAGCAGCCAAGGGACACAGGGAACTGGAAACACCATATATTTT. It specifies CASSQGTQGTGNTIYF.

In its sample, this clonotype was seen a few times. The J gene is TRBJ2-4, the V gene TRBV28; 8 bases match TRBD2. Germline CDR1 is MDHEN and CDR2 is SYDVKM. This CDR3 region has 13 residues. V trimming: 2 bases; J trimming: 9 bases; junction bases outside the gene matches: 3. The CDR3 sequence: CASSLPGGGIQYF. DNA for the CDR3: TGTGCCAGCAGTTTACCGGGGGGGGGCATTCAGTACTTC. Variable domain in full (rest from reference TRBV28 and TRBJ2-4): DVKVTQSSRYLVKRTGEKVFLECVQDMDHENMFWYRQDPGLGLRLIYFSYDVKMKEKGDIPEGYSVSREKKERFSLILESASTNQTSMYLCASSLPGGGIQYFGAGTRLSVL.

Regarding this clonotype: A much larger clone lies a single base off, so this may be a read error. The genes are TRBV5-1 and TRBJ1-2; the D gene is possibly TRBD1 (6 bases). Germline V CDR1 and CDR2: SGHRS, YFSETQ. The CDR3 loop spans 15 amino acids. CDR3 nucleotide sequence: TGCGCCAGCCAAACCGACCCGGGGGCTTTCTATGGCTACAGCTTC. This codes for CASQTDPGAFYGYSF.

The rearrangement joins TRBV7-8 to TRBJ2-5; a possible D gene is TRBD2 (5 bases). Trimming removed 2 bases from V and 3 bases from J, with 7 bases in between. Germline values: CDR1 SGHVS, CDR2 FQNEAQ. This CDR3 region has 13 residues. CDR3 sequence: CASSLLREETQYF. CDR3 nucleotide sequence: TGTGCCAGCAGCTTACTGCGGGAAGAGACCCAGTACTTC.

This chain connects TRBV9 to TRBJ2-3; 10 bases are shared with TRBD2. The length of the CDR3 is 17 residues. With 0 bases clipped from V and 8 bases from J, the junction kept 12 bases outside the gene matches. Germline values: CDR1 SGDLS, CDR2 YYNGEE. The CDR3 spells CASSVERASGGPFTQYF. CDR3 nucleotides: TGTGCCAGCAGCGTAGAGAGGGCTAGCGGGGGACCCTTTACGCAGTATTTT.

V usage is TRBV6-2 or TRBV6-3 and J usage is TRBJ2-7; TRBD2 matches 10 bases. With 6 bases clipped from V and 1 base from J, the junction kept 6 bases outside the gene matches. Looked up from germline, CDR1 is MNHEY and CDR2 is SVGEGT. The CDR3 has 15 amino acids. CDR3 nucleotides: TGTGCCAGCAGCATCGGGACTAGCGTATCCTACGAGCAGTACTTC. Translating it yields CASSIGTSVSYEQYF.

This clonotype was counted only a few times. The rearrangement joins TRBV20-1 to TRBJ2-3; a possible D gene is TRBD2 (5 bases). From germline, CDR1 is DFQATT and CDR2 SNEGSKA (reference sequence). CDR3 length equals 15 residues. The V and J ends lost 4 bases and 0 bases respectively, with 14 bases between them. As DNA, the CDR3 is TGCAGTGCTACGAGTCCCGGGAAAAGCACAGATACGCAGTATTTT. Translating it yields CSATSPGKSTDTQYF.

Concerning this clonotype itself: Being one base from a much bigger clone, this may be a read error. This chain links TRBV28 with TRBJ1-1; D call uncertain. Germline CDR1 reads MDHEN; CDR2 reads SYDVKM. The CDR3 is 12 residues long. The DNA for the CDR3 is TGTGCCAGCACCCGTATAAGGGCTGAAGCTTCCTTT. It specifies CASTRIRAEASF.

This clonotype was detected many times. The rearrangement links TRBV12-3 or TRBV12-4 to TRBJ1-5, with D uncertain. This CDR3 has 13 amino acids. V was pared by 2 bases and J by 7 bases, with 9 bases between. CDR3 sequence reads: CASSLSESQPQHF. As DNA, the CDR3 is TGTGCCAGCAGTTTATCGGAAAGCCAGCCCCAGCATTTT.

The chain recombines TRBV25-1 with TRBJ1-6; D is uncertain. CDR3 length equals 14 residues. The germline V gene has CDR1 MGHDK and CDR2 SYGVNS. The V end lost 2 bases, the J end lost 7 bases, and 9 bases lay between the germline ends. The CDR3 protein is CASSESLSNSPLHF. CDR3 DNA sequence: TGTGCCAGCAGTGAAAGTCTAAGCAATTCACCCCTCCACTTT.

The chain links TRBV4-3 to TRBJ2-7, with TRBD1 identical over 9 bases. This CDR3 region has 16 residues. Germline V gene lookup returns CDR1 LGHNA and CDR2 YSLEER. The J segment lost 3 bases and the V segment lost 0 bases, leaving 6 bases of the junction unmatched. The CDR3 sequence: CASSQDGRGQGYEQYF. As DNA, the CDR3 is TGCGCCAGCAGCCAAGATGGGAGGGGACAGGGCTACGAGCAGTACTTC.

This clonotype appeared many times. CDR3: CASGYQGNTGELFF. The CDR3 coding sequence is TGTGCCAGCGGCTACCAGGGGAACACCGGGGAGCTGTTTTTT. V usage is TRBV5-5 and J usage is TRBJ2-2; tentatively, D is TRBD1 (5 bases). Germline V gene data show CDR1 as SGHKS and CDR2 as YYEKEE (reference sequence). Trimming cost V 7 bases and J 1 base, with 11 bases left between them. CDR3 length equals 14 residues.

The chain combines TRBV9 with TRBJ1-4, with TRBD1 as a possible D gene (6 bases). Germline-derived CDR1 and CDR2 are SGDLS and YYNGEE. The CDR3 is made up of 16 amino acids. V lost 4 bases to trimming and J lost 8 bases, with 21 bases between them. As DNA, the CDR3 is TGTGCCAGCAGCCCAAGCGTCCGGGGGCAAGGGGAAAAACTGTTTTTT. This encodes CASSPSVRGQGEKLFF.

This clonotype was counted only a few times. This chain uses TRBV6-1 with TRBJ2-7, with 9 bases matching TRBD2. CDR3 length: 15 amino acids. Losses at the gene ends were 2 bases for V and 5 bases for J; bases not matched to a gene: 7. Germline loops: CDR1 MNHNS, CDR2 SASEGT. CDR3 coding DNA: TGTGCCAGCAGTGAACTCGGCGGGAGGGCCCACGAGCAGTACTTC. This codes for CASSELGGRAHEQYF.

V usage is TRBV12-3 or TRBV12-4 and J usage is TRBJ2-5, with D possibly being TRBD2 (5 bases). The CDR3 runs to 14 residues. The V end lost 3 bases, the J end lost 1 base, and 9 bases lay between the germline ends. The CDR3 reads CASSFRGPQETQYF. The CDR3 nucleotides are TGTGCCAGCAGTTTTCGGGGTCCCCAAGAGACCCAGTACTTC.

The V gene is TRBV4-3, the J gene TRBJ1-6; D not certain. Trimming took off 4 bases at V and 4 bases at J, with 8 bases between the two ends. The CDR3 is 14 amino acids. Per germline, CDR1 LGHNA and CDR2 YSLEER. The CDR3 DNA reads as TGCGCCAGCAGCCTCGGACCGTATAATTCACCCCTCCACTTT. Amino acid sequence: CASSLGPYNSPLHF.

The V and J genes are TRBV10-3 and TRBJ1-1; no reliable D call. Germline assignment: CDR1 ENHRY and CDR2 SYGVKD. This CDR3 comprises 14 residues. V was cut by 8 bases and J by 0 bases, with 13 bases left in between. The CDR3 sequence: CAIWGGVMNTEAFF. CDR3 bases: TGTGCCATCTGGGGAGGAGTCATGAACACTGAAGCTTTCTTT.

The chain uses TRBV18 and TRBJ2-3; D is undetermined. From germline, CDR1 is KGHSH and CDR2 LQKENI. This CDR3 contains 13 residues. Trimming removed 0 bases at V and 5 bases at J, with 6 bases between. As DNA, the CDR3 is TGTGCCAGCTCACCACCGAATCGAGATACGCAGTATTTT. It translates to CASSPPNRDTQYF. The whole variable domain, filled in from reference TRBV18 and TRBJ2-3, reads NAGVMQNPRHLVRRRGQEARLRCSPMKGHSHVYWYRQLPEEGLKFMVYLQKENIIDESGMPKERFSAEFPKEGPSILRIQQVVRGDSAAYFCASSPPNRDTQYFGPGTRLTVL.

This clonotype was detected only a few times. This sequence joins TRBV20-1 and TRBJ2-3; TRBD1 matches 11 bases. Germline values: CDR1 DFQATT, CDR2 SNEGSKA (reference sequence). The CDR3 loop spans 16 amino acids. The ends lost 6 bases at V and 4 bases at J; junction bases unmatched: 12. The CDR3 region is CSAEWTGGLFPDTQYF. The CDR3 DNA sequence: TGCAGTGCAGAATGGACAGGGGGCCTCTTCCCAGATACGCAGTATTTT.

V and J are TRBV12-3 or TRBV12-4 and TRBJ1-6, with 8 bases identical to TRBD1. The CDR3 extends over 14 amino acids. The trim removed 9 bases at V and 10 bases at J, leaving 11 bases unmatched. CDR3 in DNA: TGTGCCAGTTTACCAGGGGGCAGAGGCTCACCCCTCCACTTT. It translates to CASLPGGRGSPLHF.

This clonotype was seen more than once but under ten times. The chain links TRBV7-9 to TRBJ1-2, with TRBD1 as a possible D gene (6 bases). This CDR3 region has 12 residues. The germline V and J ends were trimmed by 4 bases and 8 bases, with 11 bases remaining between them. Germline V gene data show CDR1 as SEHNR and CDR2 as FQNEAQ (reference sequence). CDR3 DNA sequence: TGTGCCAGCAGCTCTCGACAGGTCGGCTACACCTTC. As protein: CASSSRQVGYTF.

The genes are TRBV6-2 or TRBV6-3 and TRBJ2-3; D call uncertain. Trimming removed 6 bases at V and 3 bases at J, with 10 bases between. CDR3 size: 13 residues. Germline V gives CDR1 MNHEY, CDR2 SVGEGT. DNA of the CDR3: TGTGCCAGCAGCCGCAGACGGACAGATACGCAGTATTTT. Encoded protein: CASSRRRTDTQYF.